The sequence of this T cell receptor (beta chain) was determined in a study of T cell changes during pregnancy in multiple sclerosis. Trimming shortened V by 0 bases and J by 4 bases, and 8 bases separated the two germline ends. CDR1 SGDLS and CDR2 YYNGEE come from the germline V gene. The CDR3 spans 13 residues. Assay used: immunoSEQ multiplex PCR; TCRdb lists only in-frame clones, some missing. The table lists around 100,000 clones, roughly nine tenths of them singletons. The receptor's source is a female donor with multiple sclerosis, enrolled in a pregnancy study. The specimen comprised peripheral blood, sampled after pregnancy. This chain links TRBV9 with TRBJ2-7, with a possible D match to TRBD2 (6 bases). The CDR3 DNA follows: TGTGCCAGCAGCGTAGCCGCGGGGTACGAGCAGTACTTC. It specifies CASSVAAGYEQYF.